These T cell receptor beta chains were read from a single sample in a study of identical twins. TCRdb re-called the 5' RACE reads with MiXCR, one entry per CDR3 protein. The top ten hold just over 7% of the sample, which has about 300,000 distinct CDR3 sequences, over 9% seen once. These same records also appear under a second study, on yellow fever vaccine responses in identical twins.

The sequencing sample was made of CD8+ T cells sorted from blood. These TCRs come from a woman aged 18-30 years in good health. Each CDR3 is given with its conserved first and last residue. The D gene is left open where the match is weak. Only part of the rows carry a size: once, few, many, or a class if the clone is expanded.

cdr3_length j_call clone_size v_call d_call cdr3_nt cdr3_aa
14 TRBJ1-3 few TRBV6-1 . TGTGCCAGCAGTGAGGCCGGCTCTGGAAACACCATATATTTT CASSEAGSGNTIYF
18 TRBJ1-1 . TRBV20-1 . TGCAGTGCTAGAGAATTCCCCGGACAGCGCACAATGAACACTGAAGCTTTCTTT CSAREFPGQRTMNTEAFF
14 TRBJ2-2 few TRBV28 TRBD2 TGTGCCAGCAGGCAAACTAGCGTCGGCGGGGAGCTGTTTTTT CASRQTSVGGELFF
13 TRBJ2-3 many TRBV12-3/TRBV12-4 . TGTGCCAGCAGTTTAGCGCCCACGGATACGCAGTATTTT CASSLAPTDTQYF
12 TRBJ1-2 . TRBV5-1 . TGCGCCAGCAGCTTGCCAGGTTCTGGCTACACCTTC CASSLPGSGYTF
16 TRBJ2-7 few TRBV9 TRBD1 TGTGCCAGCAGCGTAGAGGAACAGGGGGGAATCTACGAGCAGTACTTC CASSVEEQGGIYEQYF
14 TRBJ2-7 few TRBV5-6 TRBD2 TGTGCCAGCAGCTCGGGACTAGCGCCCCTTGGGCAGTACTTC CASSSGLAPLGQYF
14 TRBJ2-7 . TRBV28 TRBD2 TGTGCCAGCAGTAAGGGACTAGTGTTGGACGAGCAGTACTTC CASSKGLVLDEQYF
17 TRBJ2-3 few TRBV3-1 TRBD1 TGTGCCAGCAGTAAAATGTCCGGGACAGGGCACACAGATACGCAGTATTTT CASSKMSGTGHTDTQYF
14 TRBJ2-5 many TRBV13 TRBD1 TGTGCCAGCAGCTCGGGGACAGCAAGCGTGACCCAGTACTTC CASSSGTASVTQYF
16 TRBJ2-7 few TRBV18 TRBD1 TGTGCCAGCTCACCAAGGGACAGGCAAGGCCCCTACGAGCAGTACTTC CASSPRDRQGPYEQYF
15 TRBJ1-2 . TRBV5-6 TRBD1 TGTGCCAGCAGCTGGGGGACAGGGACCAACAATGGCTACACCTTC CASSWGTGTNNGYTF
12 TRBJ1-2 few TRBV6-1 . TGTGCCTCTGGGGGGGCAGCCTATGGCTACACCTTC CASGGAAYGYTF
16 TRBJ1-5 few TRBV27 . TGTGCCAGCAGTTTAAGGGCGGCGCGAAGCAATCAGCCCCAGCATTTT CASSLRAARSNQPQHF
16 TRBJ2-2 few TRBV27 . TGTGCCAGCAGTCGTTATGGGGTATCGAACACCGGGGAGCTGTTTTTT CASSRYGVSNTGELFF
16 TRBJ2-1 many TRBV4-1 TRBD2 TGCGCCAGCAGCTCTCTACTAGCGGCTAACTACAATGAGCAGTTCTTC CASSSLLAANYNEQFF
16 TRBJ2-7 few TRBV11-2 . TGTGCCAGCAGCTTAGGTCCGCTCCCAGGCGACTACGAGCAGTACTTC CASSLGPLPGDYEQYF
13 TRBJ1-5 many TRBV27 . TGTGCCAGCAGTACAGGTAGCAATCAGCCCCAGCATTTT CASSTGSNQPQHF
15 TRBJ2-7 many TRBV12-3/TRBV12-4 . TGTGCCAGCAGCGGGAGTGAAGATAGATTTTACGAGCAGTACTTC CASSGSEDRFYEQYF
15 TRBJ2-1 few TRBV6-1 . TGTGCCAGCAGCCATGCCGTTCACACATACAATGAGCAGTTCTTC CASSHAVHTYNEQFF
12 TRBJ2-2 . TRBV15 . TGTGCCACCAGCCCATTTGGCGGGGAGCTGTTTTTT CATSPFGGELFF
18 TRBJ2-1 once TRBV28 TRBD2 TGTGCCAGCAGTTTACCTATATATGGGCTAGCGGTCTACAATGAGCACTTCTTC CASSLPIYGLAVYNEHFF
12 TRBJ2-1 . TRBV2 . TGTGCCAGCAAAAACGCCTACAATGAGCAGTTCTTC CASKNAYNEQFF
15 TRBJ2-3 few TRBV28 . TGTGCCAGCAGTCGGGACGGATTGAGCACAGATACGCAGTATTTT CASSRDGLSTDTQYF
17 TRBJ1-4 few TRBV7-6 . TGTGCCAGCAGCCTCGGCCCGGTTAGGGGTACTAATGAAAAACTGTTTTTT CASSLGPVRGTNEKLFF
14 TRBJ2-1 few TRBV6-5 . TGTGCCAGCAGTTACATAGGACGCCACAATGAGCAGTTCTTC CASSYIGRHNEQFF
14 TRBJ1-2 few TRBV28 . TGTGCCAGCAGTTTATTGGGGGTTGAGGATGGCTACACCTTC CASSLLGVEDGYTF
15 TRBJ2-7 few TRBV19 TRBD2 TGTGCCAGTAGGGGGACTAGCGGGCCGACCTACGAGCAGTACTTC CASRGTSGPTYEQYF
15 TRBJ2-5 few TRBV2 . TGTGCCAGCAGTGAACTACGCCAGGGGATGGGGACCCAGTACTTC CASSELRQGMGTQYF
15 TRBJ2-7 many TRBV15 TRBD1 TGTGCCACCAGCAGGGGACAGGGAACCCCCTACGAGCAGTACTTC CATSRGQGTPYEQYF
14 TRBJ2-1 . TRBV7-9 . TGTGCCGCAAGCCGGGACTCCTCCTACAATGAGCAGTTCTTC CAASRDSSYNEQFF
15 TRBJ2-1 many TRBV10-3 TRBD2 TGTGCCATCAGTGAAGGCGGGAGCTCCTACAATGAGCAGTTCTTC CAISEGGSSYNEQFF
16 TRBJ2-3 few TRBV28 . TGTGCCAGCACCCCAACCGGGGGATCGGCCACAGATACGCAGTATTTT CASTPTGGSATDTQYF
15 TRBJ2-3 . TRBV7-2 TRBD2 TGTGCCAGCAGCCACAGCGGGGGTCGCACAGATACGCAGTATTTT CASSHSGGRTDTQYF
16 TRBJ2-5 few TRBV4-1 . TGCGCCAGCAGCCAAAGTCCCACAGACTCCCAAGAGACCCAGTACTTC CASSQSPTDSQETQYF
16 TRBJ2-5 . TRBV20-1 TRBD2 TGCAGTGCTAGAGATGGACTAGCGGGAGTTGCGGAGACCCAGTACTTC CSARDGLAGVAETQYF
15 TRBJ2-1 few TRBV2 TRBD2 TGTGCCAGCAGTACCCGACTAGCGTCGGGCGATGAGCAGTTCTTC CASSTRLASGDEQFF
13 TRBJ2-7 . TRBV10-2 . TGCGCCAGCAGTGTTGGGGCCTCCTACGAGCAGTACTTC CASSVGASYEQYF
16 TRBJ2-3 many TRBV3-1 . TGTGCCAGCAGCCAAGACGTTCGTGTTTGGGGTGATACGCAGTATTTT CASSQDVRVWGDTQYF
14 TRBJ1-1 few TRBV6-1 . TGTGCCAGCAGAGAGGGAGCAGAAGCCACTGAAGCTTTCTTT CASREGAEATEAFF
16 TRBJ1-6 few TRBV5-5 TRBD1 TGTGCCAGCAGCTCCCTAGGACAGGCGGGTAATTCACCCCTCCACTTT CASSSLGQAGNSPLHF
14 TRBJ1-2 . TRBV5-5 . TGTGCCAGCAGCTTGTTGGTCAGAGGACTAGACTACACCTTC CASSLLVRGLDYTF
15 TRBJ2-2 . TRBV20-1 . TGCAGTGCTAGTGAGGGGTCAAAGGCGCCCGGGGAGCTGTTTTTT CSASEGSKAPGELFF
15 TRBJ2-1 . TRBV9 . TGTGCCAGCAGCGTAGCCGCCAGCTCCTACAATGAGCAGTTCTTC CASSVAASSYNEQFF
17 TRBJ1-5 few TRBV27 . TGTGCCAGCAGTTTATCGGGAGAGGGCCCAAGCAATCAGCCCCAGCATTTT CASSLSGEGPSNQPQHF
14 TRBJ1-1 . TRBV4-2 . TGTGCCAGCAGCCAAACGTGGGATAACTCTGAAGCTTTCTTT CASSQTWDNSEAFF
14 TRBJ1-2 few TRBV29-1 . TGCAGCGTTGAATTCTGGACCCCTAACTATGGCTACACCTTC CSVEFWTPNYGYTF
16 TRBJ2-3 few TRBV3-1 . TGTGCCAGCAGCCAAGATGTGGGATCTAGCACAGATACGCAGTATTTT CASSQDVGSSTDTQYF
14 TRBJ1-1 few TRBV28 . TGTGCCAGCAGTCCCCCTTCTTTCGACACTGAAGCTTTCTTT CASSPPSFDTEAFF
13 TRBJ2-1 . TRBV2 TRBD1 TGTGCCAGCATCGGGACAGGGAACAATGAGCAGTTCTTC CASIGTGNNEQFF
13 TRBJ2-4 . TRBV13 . TGTGCCAGCAGCCGTTTTGGGGGTAACATTCAGTACTTC CASSRFGGNIQYF
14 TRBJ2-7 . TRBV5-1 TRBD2 TGCGCCAGCAGGCTAGCGGGAGGGCTCTACGAGCAGTACTTC CASRLAGGLYEQYF
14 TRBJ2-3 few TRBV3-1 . TGTGCCAGCAGCCTACCCGAGGACAGACATACGCAGTATTTT CASSLPEDRHTQYF